These 12 T cell receptor beta chains originate from one sample sequenced in a study of T-cell reconstitution after alpha-beta-depleted transplantation in children. Unique molecular identifiers were built into the TCRbeta library. A single record per CDR3 protein comes from TCRdb applying MiXCR to the PCR reads. The sample carries just over 70,000 distinct CDR3 sequences, approximately 7.3% recorded once. Sequencing used PBMCs from the stem cell graft donor, obtained from the stem cell graft. These receptors all come from a human donor who donated a stem cell graft to a child with acute lymphoblastic leukemia.

At least ten counts were recorded for this clonotype. This rearrangement joins TRBV20-1 to TRBJ1-1; 10 bases are shared with TRBD1. Germline trimming cut 3 bases from V and 5 bases from J; bases unmatched to any gene: 6. The CDR3 sequence is 14 residues long. CDR1 is DFQATT, CDR2 SNEGSKA, per germline (reference sequence). The CDR3 loop is CSASAGQGRTEAFF. In DNA, the CDR3 is TGCAGTGCTAGCGCGGGACAGGGGCGGACTGAAGCTTTCTTT.

This clonotype has just a few counts. This chain joins TRBV29-1 and TRBJ1-5, with D perhaps TRBD1 (5 bases). Trimming stripped 5 bases from V and 6 bases from J, with 14 bases between. CDR3 length: 13 amino acids. CDR1 and CDR2 from the germline V gene are SQVTM and ANQGSEA. CDR3 protein: CSVLQGIGQPQHF. CDR3 in DNA: TGCAGCGTTCTTCAGGGAATTGGTCAGCCCCAGCATTTT.

In this sample, this clonotype turned up a few times. This chain links TRBV2 with TRBJ2-7, with TRBD2 as a possible D gene (6 bases). V gave up 1 base and J gave up 6 bases, with 19 bases separating them. Germline V gene sequence: CDR1 SNHLY, CDR2 FYNNEI. The CDR3 covers 16 residues. CDR3 sequence: CASSEGELLLGGEQYF. The CDR3 DNA reads TGTGCCAGCAGTGAAGGGGAACTTCTCCTCGGGGGCGAGCAGTACTTC.

In this sample, this clonotype turned up a few times. The rearrangement uses TRBV11-3 and TRBJ2-3, with TRBD2 matching 12 bases. CDR3 size: 14 residues. Looked up from germline, CDR1 is SGHNT and CDR2 is YENEEA. With V trimmed by 7 bases and J by 4 bases, 3 bases remained unmatched. CDR3: CASKLAGGSDTQYF. Written as DNA, the CDR3 is TGTGCCAGCAAACTAGCGGGGGGATCAGATACGCAGTATTTT. Full variable domain (outside the CDR3, taken from reference TRBV11-3 and TRBJ2-3): EAGVVQSPRYKIIEKKQPVAFWCNPISGHNTLYWYLQNLGQGPELLIRYENEEAVDDSQLPKDRFSAERLKGVDSTLKIQPAELGDSAVYLCASKLAGGSDTQYFGPGTRLTVL.

This clonotype was observed many times. The chain uses TRBV18 and TRBJ2-5; no clear D. Germline V gene lookup returns CDR1 KGHSH and CDR2 LQKENI. The V end lost 6 bases, the J end lost 1 base, and 9 bases lay between the germline ends. The CDR3 consists of 13 residues. CDR3 protein: CASSTSLQETQYF. The CDR3 DNA follows: TGTGCCAGCTCGACCAGCCTCCAAGAGACCCAGTACTTC.

This clonotype has just one count. The chain couples TRBV28 to TRBJ2-3, with 10 bases matching TRBD2. This CDR3 is 14 amino acids long. Germline CDR1 MDHEN, CDR2 SYDVKM. The trim removed 6 bases at V and 0 bases at J, leaving 0 bases unmatched. The CDR3 sequence is CASRLAGSTDTQYF. CDR3 DNA sequence: TGTGCCAGCAGACTAGCGGGGAGCACAGATACGCAGTATTTT.

This clonotype has a count of ten or more. This chain connects TRBV5-1 to TRBJ2-1, with 8 bases aligning to TRBD2. This CDR3 region has 17 residues. Per the germline V gene, CDR1 is SGHRS and CDR2 is YFSETQ. With 4 bases clipped from V and 6 bases from J, the junction kept 15 bases outside the gene matches. CDR3 loop: CASSRLASGEGSNEQFF. The CDR3 DNA is TGCGCCAGCAGCCGACTAGCGTCGGGGGAAGGGAGCAATGAGCAGTTCTTC.

This clonotype was recorded many times. V usage is TRBV12-3 or TRBV12-4 and J usage is TRBJ2-7; 8 bases match TRBD2. Unmatched junction bases numbered 9, after V lost 8 bases and J lost 3 bases. This CDR3 has 14 residues. The CDR3 region has the DNA TGTGCCAGCCGCCAGCGTAGCGGGAACTACGAGCAGTACTTC. Protein product: CASRQRSGNYEQYF.

Only a few counts were recorded for this clonotype. V is TRBV5-6 and J is TRBJ1-1; 7 positions match TRBD1. The V and J ends lost 4 bases and 6 bases, in that order; junction bases with no gene match: 6. The CDR3 sequence is 13 residues long. Germline V gives CDR1 SGHDT, CDR2 YYEEEE. The CDR3 coding sequence is TGTGCCAGCAGCATGCAGGGGGATGCTGAAGCTTTCTTT. It is translated as CASSMQGDAEAFF.

This clonotype has ten or more counts. CDR3 protein: CATSDHPTGCEQYF. CDR3 sequence (DNA): TGTGCCACCAGTGACCACCCTACAGGGTGCGAGCAGTACTTC. This chain joins TRBV24-1 and TRBJ2-7; tentatively, D is TRBD1 (6 bases). The CDR3 length is 14 residues. V dropped 4 bases and J dropped 6 bases, with 15 bases sitting between them. Germline values: CDR1 KGHDR, CDR2 SFDVKD.

This clonotype was seen more than once but under ten times. In nucleotides, the CDR3 is TGTGCCAGCAGCTTAGGAGGACAGGGATCCAATAATTCACCCCTCCACTTT. The encoded protein is CASSLGGQGSNNSPLHF. The chain links TRBV7-6 to TRBJ1-6; 8 nucleotides match TRBD1. V lost 1 base, J lost 5 bases, and 7 bases stayed unmatched. This CDR3 region has 17 residues. The V gene's germline CDR1 is SGHVS and CDR2 FNYEAQ. Together with reference TRBV7-6 and TRBJ1-6, the CDR3 gives the full variable domain: GAGVSQSPRYKVTKRGQDVALRCDPISGHVSLYWYRQALGQGPEFLTYFNYEAQQDKSGLPNDRFSAERPEGSISTLTIQRTEQRDSAMYRCASSLGGQGSNNSPLHFGNGTRLTVT.

This clonotype showed up many times. This chain links TRBV20-1 with TRBJ2-1, with 8 bases fitting TRBD2. This CDR3 comprises 13 residues. Trimming removed 7 bases from V and 7 bases from J; junction bases left unmatched: 9. Germline values: CDR1 DFQATT, CDR2 SNEGSKA (reference sequence). CDR3 DNA: TGCAGTGTCCCGGGAGGGAACGTTAATGAGCAGTTCTTC. It is translated as CSVPGGNVNEQFF.